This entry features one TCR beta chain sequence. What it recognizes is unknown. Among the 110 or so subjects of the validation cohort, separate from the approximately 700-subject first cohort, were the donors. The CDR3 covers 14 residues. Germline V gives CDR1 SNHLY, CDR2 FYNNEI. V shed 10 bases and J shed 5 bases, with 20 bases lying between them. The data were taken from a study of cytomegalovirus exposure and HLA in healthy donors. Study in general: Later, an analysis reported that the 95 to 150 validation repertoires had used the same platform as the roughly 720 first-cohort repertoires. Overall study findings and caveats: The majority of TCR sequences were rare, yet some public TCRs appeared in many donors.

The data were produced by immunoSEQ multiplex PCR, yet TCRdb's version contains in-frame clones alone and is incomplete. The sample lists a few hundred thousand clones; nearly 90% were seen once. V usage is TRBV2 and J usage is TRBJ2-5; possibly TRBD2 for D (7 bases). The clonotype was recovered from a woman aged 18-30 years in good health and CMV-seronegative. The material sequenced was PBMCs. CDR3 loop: CATSAEGGRETQYF. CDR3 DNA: TGTGCCACCTCGGCTGAGGGGGGGCGGGAGACCCAGTACTTC.